This TCR beta chain was recovered during a study of T cell clonality in common variable immunodeficiency. CDR1 DFQATT and CDR2 SNEGSKA come from the germline V gene (reference sequence). The CDR3 spans 12 residues. Caucasian heritage predominated among both patients and controls. This clone was recorded many times. The junction and the germline gene differ at one end; a read error may be behind it. The read ends 3 residues before the CDR3 terminus; that terminus is restored from the germline J gene. Profiling relied on immunoSEQ multiplex PCR, and the TCRdb table lists in-frame clones only, not all of them. The record shows more than 35,000 clones for this sample, with no singletons present.

The chain carries TRBV20-1 and TRBJ1-2; D may be TRBD1 (5 bases). The receptor was isolated from a person between 18 and 70 years old in good health. The sample comprised peripheral blood mononuclear cells. Partial CDR3 DNA: TGCGGTGCTGGACAATCAGCGTATGGC. This translates into CGAGQSAYG. The whole CDR3 sequence reads CGAGQSAYGYTF.